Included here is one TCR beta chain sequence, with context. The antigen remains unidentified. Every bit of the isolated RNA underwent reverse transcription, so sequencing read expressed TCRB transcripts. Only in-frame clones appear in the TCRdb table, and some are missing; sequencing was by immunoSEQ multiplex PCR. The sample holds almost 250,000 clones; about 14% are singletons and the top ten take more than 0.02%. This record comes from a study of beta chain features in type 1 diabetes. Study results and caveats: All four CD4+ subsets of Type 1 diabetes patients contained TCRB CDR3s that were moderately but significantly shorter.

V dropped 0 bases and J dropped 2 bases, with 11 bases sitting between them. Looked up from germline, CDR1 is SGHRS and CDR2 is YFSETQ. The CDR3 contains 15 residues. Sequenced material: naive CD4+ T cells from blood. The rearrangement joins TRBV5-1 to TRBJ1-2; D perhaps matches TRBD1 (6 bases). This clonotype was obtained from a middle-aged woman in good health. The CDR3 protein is CASSLATGSNYGYTF. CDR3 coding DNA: TGCGCCAGCAGCTTGGCAACAGGGTCCAACTATGGCTACACCTTC.